Listed here is a single T cell receptor beta chain. Those enrolled, adults aged roughly 18 to 90 years, came from under 25 US areas. Within 2 weeks of study entry, exposed participants had contacted a PCR-confirmed or clinician-diagnosed COVID-19 case. TCRdb's table, derived via immunoSEQ multiplex PCR, lists solely in-frame clones and lacks some. Here the sample spans some 290,000 clones, 85% to 95% being singletons. This sample is drawn from a study of blood T cell repertoires in COVID-19. Study background: Some COVID-19 samples were acute and others convalescent; all came from the United States, Italy and Spain.

Germline V gene lookup returns CDR1 MNHEY and CDR2 SVGAGI. V gave up 0 bases and J gave up 10 bases; unmatched junction bases: 5. The CDR3 consists of 13 residues. This receptor was taken from a woman in her 30s who had been exposed to COVID-19. The V and J genes are TRBV6-5 and TRBJ1-2; the match to TRBD1 covers 7 bases. Input material: PBMCs or T cells enriched from blood (not recorded which). DNA for the CDR3: TGTGCCAGCAGTTACTCGTCCGACAGGGCCTACACCTTC. It translates to CASSYSSDRAYTF.